This T cell receptor beta chain was captured in a study of cytomegalovirus exposure and HLA in healthy donors. Notes on this clone: Its cognate antigen is unknown.

CDR3 length: 13 amino acids. The ends were cut back, 1 base at V and 2 bases at J, with 6 bases in the middle. CDR1 and CDR2 (germline): SGHKS, YYEKEE (reference sequence). Study-wide points: From TCR beta sequences, most subjects' HLA-A and HLA-B alleles were reportedly predicted accurately. Later examination showed HLA-associated TCR beta chains had greater clonal expansion than equally common others.

Primers for the PCR totalled 60 Vbeta and 13 Jbeta. Clones were read by immunoSEQ multiplex PCR, and TCRdb kept only the in-frame ones, dropping some. Among about 100,000 clones listed, approximately 70% were seen once. The material sequenced was PBMCs. The receptor's source is a man aged 35 to 55 in good health and CMV-seronegative. This rearrangement joins TRBV5-5 to TRBJ1-1, with D uncertain. This CDR3 is CASSLWRNTEAFF. The CDR3 DNA follows: TGTGCCAGCAGCTTGTGGAGAAACACTGAAGCTTTCTTT.